This TCR beta chain was identified during a study of CD8 T cells in Susac syndrome. The RNA, roughly 0.5 to 1 ug, was put through reverse transcription using random hexamers. Amplification of the TCR beta CDR3 was carried out by immunoSEQ multiplex PCR, which spanned a total of 54 Vbeta and 13 Jbeta segments. TCRdb used MiXCR to reprocess the immunoSEQ multiplex PCR reads, holding one entry per CDR3 protein. The table shows 250,000 to 300,000 distinct CDR3 sequences, with about 91% occurring only once. The CDR3 is made up of 13 amino acids. Germline CDR1 SGHTS, CDR2 YDEGEE. The ends were cut back, 3 bases at V and 8 bases at J, with 12 bases in the middle.

The chain links TRBV5-8 to TRBJ2-4; TRBD2 might be the D (6 bases). Specimen: CD8+ T cells from PBMCs. The sequence derives from a human donor with multiple sclerosis. The CDR3: CASSYSGEHIQYF. As DNA, the CDR3 is TGTGCCAGCAGCTATTCGGGGGAACACATTCAGTACTTC.